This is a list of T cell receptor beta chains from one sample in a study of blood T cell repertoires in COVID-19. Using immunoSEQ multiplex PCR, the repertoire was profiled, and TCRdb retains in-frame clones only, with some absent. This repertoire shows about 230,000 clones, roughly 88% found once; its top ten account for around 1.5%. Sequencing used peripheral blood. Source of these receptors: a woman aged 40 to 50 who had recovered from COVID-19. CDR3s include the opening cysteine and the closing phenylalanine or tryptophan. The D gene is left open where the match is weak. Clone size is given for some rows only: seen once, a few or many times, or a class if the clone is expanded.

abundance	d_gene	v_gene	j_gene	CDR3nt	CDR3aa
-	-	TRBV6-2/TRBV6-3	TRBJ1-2	TGTGCCAGCAGTTATTGGCAGGGAAACTATGGCTACACCTTC	CASSYWQGNYGYTF
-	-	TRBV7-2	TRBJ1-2	TGTGCCAGCAGCCAAGGGGAGGGGTTTTACTATGGCTACACCTTC	CASSQGEGFYYGYTF
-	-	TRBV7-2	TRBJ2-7	TGTGCCAGCAACAGCTTACTAGGGTTCGAGCAGTACTTC	CASNSLLGFEQYF
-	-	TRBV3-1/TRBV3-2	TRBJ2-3	TGTGCCAGCAGCCAAGATCGAGGGCGGGGGCGCACAGATACGCAGTATTTT	CASSQDRGRGRTDTQYF
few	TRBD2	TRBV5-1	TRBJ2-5	TGCGCCAGCAGCTTGGTTGGTCGGTCTAGCGGGGGCCAAGAGACCCAGTACTTC	CASSLVGRSSGGQETQYF
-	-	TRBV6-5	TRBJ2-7	TGTGCCAGCAGCCGTTATGTTTACTACGAGCAGTACTTC	CASSRYVYYEQYF
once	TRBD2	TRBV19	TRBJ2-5	TGTGCCAGTTCAGGACTAGCGGGAGAGACCCAGTACTTC	CASSGLAGETQYF
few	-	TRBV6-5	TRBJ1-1	TGTGCCAGCAGTTCTAGCTTTATGAACACTGAAGCTTTCTTT	CASSSSFMNTEAFF
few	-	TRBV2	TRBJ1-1	TGTGCCAGCAGTTTCGGACAATTTACTTTCTTT	CASSFGQFTFF
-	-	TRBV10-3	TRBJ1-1	TGTGCCATCAGTGAGTCGACGGGGAGGCGGGCTGAAGCTTTCTTT	CAISESTGRRAEAFF
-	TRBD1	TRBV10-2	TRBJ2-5	TGCGCCAGCAGAAAGACCGGGACAGGCGGACAAGATACCCAGTACTTC	CASRKTGTGGQDTQYF
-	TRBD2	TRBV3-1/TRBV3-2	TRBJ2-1	TGTGCCAGCAGCCATACTAGCGGGGTATGGTACAATGAGCAGTTCTTC	CASSHTSGVWYNEQFF
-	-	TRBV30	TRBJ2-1	TGTGCCTGGGGACTTAACAATGAGCAGTTCTTC	CAWGLNNEQFF
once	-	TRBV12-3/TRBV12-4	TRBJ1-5	TGTGCCAGCAGTACCGGGAGCAATCAGCCCCAGCATTTT	CASSTGSNQPQHF
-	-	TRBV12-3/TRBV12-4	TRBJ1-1	TGTGCCAGCAGCCCCCCCCTGGCGGTAAAAACTTTCTTT	CASSPPLAVKTFF
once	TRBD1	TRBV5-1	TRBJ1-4	TGCGCCAGCAGCCCATTCCCGGGACAGGGGGATGAAAAACTGTTTTTT	CASSPFPGQGDEKLFF
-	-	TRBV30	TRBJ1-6	TGTGCCTGGAGTGGAGGTATGAATTCACCCCTCCACTTT	CAWSGGMNSPLHF
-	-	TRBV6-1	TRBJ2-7	TGTGCCAGCAGTCGGGATACTTTCGAGCAGTACTTC	CASSRDTFEQYF
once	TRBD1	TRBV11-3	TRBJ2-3	TGTGCCAGCAGCTTAAATCACAGGGGGACGAACACAGATACGCAGTATTTT	CASSLNHRGTNTDTQYF
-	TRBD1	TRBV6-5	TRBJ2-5	TGTGCCAGCAGGGACACAGGGGGTGGCCGAGAGACCCAGTACTTC	CASRDTGGGRETQYF
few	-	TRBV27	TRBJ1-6	TGTGCCAGCAGTTTTCTCCAGGCCTATAATTCACCCCTCCACTTT	CASSFLQAYNSPLHF
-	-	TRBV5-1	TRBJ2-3	TGCGCCAGCAACCGTGCAGGGGCTAGCACAGATACGCAGTATTTT	CASNRAGASTDTQYF
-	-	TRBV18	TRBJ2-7	TGTGCCAGCTCACCACCCACAGTCTACGAGCAGTACTTC	CASSPPTVYEQYF
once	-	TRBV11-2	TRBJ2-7	TGTGCCAGCAGCTTAGTTGGGGGGGCCCACGAGCAGTACTTC	CASSLVGGAHEQYF
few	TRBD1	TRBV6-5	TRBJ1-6	TGTGCCAGCACCCTAATAGGACAGGGACGTTCACCCCTCCACTTT	CASTLIGQGRSPLHF
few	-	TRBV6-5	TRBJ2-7	TGTGCCAGCAGTTACGGGACACGGACCTACGAGCAGTACTTC	CASSYGTRTYEQYF
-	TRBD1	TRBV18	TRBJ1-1	TGTGCCAGCTCACCACCTTCGGGACAGGGGTTTGGACGGGGCACTGAAGCTTTCTTT	CASSPPSGQGFGRGTEAFF
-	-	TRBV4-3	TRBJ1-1	TGCGCCAGCAGCCAAGATGCCCTGGGGGCGGAGGCTGAAGCTTTCTTT	CASSQDALGAEAEAFF
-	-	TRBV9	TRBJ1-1	TGTGCCAGCAGCCTGGGGGGGTCCACTGAAGCTTTCTTT	CASSLGGSTEAFF
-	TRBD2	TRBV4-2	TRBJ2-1	TGTGCCAGCAGCCAGCTCAGCGGGGGGGCAATCTCGAAAGACAATGAGCAGTTCTTC	CASSQLSGGAISKDNEQFF
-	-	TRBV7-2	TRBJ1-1	TGTGCCAGCAGCTTACTGGGGAGGAACACTGAGGCTTTCTTT	CASSLLGRNTEAFF
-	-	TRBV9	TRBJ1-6	TGTGCCAGCAGCGAGGACAGAAGTAATTCACCCCTCCACTTT	CASSEDRSNSPLHF
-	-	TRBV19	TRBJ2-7	TGTGCCAGTAGTATAGAGGGTAAGGGGCTTTACGAGCAGTACTTC	CASSIEGKGLYEQYF
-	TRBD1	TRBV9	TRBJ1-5	TGTGCCAGCAGCTCGGGACAGGGGGAAAGTCAGCCCCAGCATTTT	CASSSGQGESQPQHF
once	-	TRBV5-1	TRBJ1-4	TGCGCCAGCAGCTTGCCGGGGAATGAAAAACTGTTTTTT	CASSLPGNEKLFF
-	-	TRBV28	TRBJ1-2	TGTGCCAGCAGTTCGACAGCAGCTAACTATGGCTACACCTTC	CASSSTAANYGYTF
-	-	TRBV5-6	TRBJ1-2	TGTGCCAGCAGCTTGGGACCGATAAGCGATGGCTACACCTTC	CASSLGPISDGYTF
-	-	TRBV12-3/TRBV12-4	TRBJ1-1	TGTGCCAGCAGTAAACAGGTCGACCTTGAAGCTTTCTTT	CASSKQVDLEAFF
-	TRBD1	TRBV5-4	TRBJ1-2	TGTGCCAGCAGCTTTACCGGGACAGGGGTTGGCTACACCTTC	CASSFTGTGVGYTF
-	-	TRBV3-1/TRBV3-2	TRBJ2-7	TGTGCCAGCAGCCGTACCAAGAGACAGGCGGTATACGAGCAGTACTTC	CASSRTKRQAVYEQYF
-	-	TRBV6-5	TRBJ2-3	TGTGCCAGCAAACCCGGGGGCACAGATACGCAGTATTTT	CASKPGGTDTQYF
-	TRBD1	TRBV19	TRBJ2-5	TGTGCCAGTAGTGCCGGGACAGGTTGGGAGACCCAGTACTTC	CASSAGTGWETQYF
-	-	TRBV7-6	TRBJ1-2	TGTGCCAGCAGCTTAGGCACAGCTGGGGCCGACTATGGCTACACCTTC	CASSLGTAGADYGYTF
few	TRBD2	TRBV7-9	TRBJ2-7	TGTGCCAGCAGCCCGAGCGGGGGGGCCGGCGAGCAGTACTTC	CASSPSGGAGEQYF
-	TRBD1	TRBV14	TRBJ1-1	TGTGCCAGCAGCCAACAAGACAGGGGAGTTTTCTTT	CASSQQDRGVFF
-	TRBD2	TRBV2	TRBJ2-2	TGTGCCAGCACTTGGACTAGCGGGGGGATCGCGAACACCGGGGAGCTGTTTTTT	CASTWTSGGIANTGELFF
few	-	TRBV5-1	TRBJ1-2	TGCGCCAGCAGCCGACCAGGGTTCCACATCGCGGGGGATGGCTACACCTTC	CASSRPGFHIAGDGYTF
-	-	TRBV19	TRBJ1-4	TGTGCCAGTACCCGTTCGACGGGACATAATGAAAAACTGTTTTTT	CASTRSTGHNEKLFF